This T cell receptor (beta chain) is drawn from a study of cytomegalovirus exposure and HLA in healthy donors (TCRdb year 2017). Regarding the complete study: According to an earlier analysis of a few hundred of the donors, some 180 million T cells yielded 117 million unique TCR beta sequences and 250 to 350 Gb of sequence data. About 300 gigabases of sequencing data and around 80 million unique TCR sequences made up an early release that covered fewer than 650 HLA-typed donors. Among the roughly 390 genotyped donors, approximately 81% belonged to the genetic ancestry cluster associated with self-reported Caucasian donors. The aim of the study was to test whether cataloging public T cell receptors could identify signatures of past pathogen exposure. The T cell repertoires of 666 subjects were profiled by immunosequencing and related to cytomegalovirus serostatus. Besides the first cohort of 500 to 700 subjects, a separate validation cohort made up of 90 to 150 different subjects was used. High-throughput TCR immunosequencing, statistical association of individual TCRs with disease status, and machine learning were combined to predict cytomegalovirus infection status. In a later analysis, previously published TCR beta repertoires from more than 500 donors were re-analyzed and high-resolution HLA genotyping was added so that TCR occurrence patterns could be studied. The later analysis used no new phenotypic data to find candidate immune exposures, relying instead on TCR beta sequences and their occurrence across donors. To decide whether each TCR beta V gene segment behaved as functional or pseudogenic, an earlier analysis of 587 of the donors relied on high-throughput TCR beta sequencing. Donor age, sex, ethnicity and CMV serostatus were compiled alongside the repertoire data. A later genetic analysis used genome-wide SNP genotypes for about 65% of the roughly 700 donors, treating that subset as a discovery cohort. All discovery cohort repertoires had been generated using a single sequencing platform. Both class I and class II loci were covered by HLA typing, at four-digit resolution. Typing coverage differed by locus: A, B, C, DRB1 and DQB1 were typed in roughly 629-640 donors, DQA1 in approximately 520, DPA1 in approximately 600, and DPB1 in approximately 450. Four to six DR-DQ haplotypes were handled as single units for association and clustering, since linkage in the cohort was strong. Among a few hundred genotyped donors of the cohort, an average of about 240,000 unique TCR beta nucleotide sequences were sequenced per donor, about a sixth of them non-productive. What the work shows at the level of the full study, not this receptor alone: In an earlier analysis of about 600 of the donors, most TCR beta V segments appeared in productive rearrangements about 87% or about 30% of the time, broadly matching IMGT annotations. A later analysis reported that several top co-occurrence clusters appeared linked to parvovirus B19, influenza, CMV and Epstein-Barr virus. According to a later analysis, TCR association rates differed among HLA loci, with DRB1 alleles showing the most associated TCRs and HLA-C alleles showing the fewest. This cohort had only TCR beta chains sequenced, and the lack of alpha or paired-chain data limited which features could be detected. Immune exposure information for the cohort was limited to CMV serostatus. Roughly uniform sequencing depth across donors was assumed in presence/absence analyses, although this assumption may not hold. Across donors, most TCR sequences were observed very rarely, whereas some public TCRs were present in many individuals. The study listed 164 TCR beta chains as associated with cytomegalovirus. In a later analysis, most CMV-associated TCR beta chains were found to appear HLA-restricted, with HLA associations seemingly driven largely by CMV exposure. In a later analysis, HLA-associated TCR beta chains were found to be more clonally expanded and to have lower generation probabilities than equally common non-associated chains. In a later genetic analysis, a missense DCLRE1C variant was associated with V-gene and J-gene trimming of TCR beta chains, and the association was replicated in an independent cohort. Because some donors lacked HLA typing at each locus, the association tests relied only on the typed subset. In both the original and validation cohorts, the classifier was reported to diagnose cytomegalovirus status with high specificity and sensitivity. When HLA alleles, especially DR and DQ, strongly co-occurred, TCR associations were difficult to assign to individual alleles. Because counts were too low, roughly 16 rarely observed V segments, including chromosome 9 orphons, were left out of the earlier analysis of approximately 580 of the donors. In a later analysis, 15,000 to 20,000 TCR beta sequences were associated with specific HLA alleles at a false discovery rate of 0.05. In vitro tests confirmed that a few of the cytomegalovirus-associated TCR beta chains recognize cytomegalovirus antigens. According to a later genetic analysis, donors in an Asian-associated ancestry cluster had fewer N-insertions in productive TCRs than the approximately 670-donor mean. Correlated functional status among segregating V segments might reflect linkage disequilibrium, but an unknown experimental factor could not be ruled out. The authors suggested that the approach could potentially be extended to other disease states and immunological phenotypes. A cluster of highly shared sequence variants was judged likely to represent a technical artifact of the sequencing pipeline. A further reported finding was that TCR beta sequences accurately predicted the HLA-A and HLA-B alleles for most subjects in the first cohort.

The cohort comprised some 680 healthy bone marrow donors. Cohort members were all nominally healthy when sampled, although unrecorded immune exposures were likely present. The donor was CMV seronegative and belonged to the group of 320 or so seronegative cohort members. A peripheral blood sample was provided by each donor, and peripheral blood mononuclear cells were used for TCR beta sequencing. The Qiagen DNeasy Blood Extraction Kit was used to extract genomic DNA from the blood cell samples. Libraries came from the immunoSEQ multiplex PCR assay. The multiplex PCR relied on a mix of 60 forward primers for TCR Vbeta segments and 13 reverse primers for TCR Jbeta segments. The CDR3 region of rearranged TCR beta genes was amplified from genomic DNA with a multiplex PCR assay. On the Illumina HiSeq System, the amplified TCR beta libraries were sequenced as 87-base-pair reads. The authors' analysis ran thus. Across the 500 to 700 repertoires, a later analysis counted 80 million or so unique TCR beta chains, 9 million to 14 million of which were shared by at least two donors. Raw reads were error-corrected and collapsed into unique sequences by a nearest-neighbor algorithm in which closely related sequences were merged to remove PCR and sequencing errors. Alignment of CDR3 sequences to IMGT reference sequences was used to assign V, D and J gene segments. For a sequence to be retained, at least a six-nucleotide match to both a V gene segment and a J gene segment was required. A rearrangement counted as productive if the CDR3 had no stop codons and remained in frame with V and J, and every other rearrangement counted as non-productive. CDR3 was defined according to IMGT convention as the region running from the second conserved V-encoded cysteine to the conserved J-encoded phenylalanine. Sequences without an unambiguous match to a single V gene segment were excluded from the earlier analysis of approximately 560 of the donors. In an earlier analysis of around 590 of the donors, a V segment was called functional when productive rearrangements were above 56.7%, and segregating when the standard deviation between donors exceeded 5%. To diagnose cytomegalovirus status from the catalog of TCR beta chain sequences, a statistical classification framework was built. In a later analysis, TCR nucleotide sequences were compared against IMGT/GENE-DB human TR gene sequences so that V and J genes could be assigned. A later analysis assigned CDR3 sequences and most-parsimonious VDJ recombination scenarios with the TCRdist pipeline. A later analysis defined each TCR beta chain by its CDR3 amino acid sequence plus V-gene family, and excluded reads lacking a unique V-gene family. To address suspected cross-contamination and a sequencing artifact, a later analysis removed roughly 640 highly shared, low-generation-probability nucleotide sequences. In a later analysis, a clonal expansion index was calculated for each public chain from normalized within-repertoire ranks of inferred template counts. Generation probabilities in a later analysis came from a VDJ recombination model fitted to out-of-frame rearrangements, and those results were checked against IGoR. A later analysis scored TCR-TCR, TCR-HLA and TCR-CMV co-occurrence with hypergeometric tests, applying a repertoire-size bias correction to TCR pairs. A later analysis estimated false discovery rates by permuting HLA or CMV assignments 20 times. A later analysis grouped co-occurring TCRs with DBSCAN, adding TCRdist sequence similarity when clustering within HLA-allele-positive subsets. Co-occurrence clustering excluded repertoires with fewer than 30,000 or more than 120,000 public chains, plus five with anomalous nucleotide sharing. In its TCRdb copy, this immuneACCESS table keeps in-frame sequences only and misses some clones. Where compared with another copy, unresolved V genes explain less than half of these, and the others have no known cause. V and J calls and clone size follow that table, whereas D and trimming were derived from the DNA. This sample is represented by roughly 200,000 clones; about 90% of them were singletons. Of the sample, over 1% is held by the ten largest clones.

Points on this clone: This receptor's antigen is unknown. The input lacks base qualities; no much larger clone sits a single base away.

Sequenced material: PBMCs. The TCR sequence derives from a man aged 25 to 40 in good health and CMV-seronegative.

CDR3 sequence: CASSPPGTDAAYGYTF. The nucleotides are TGTGCCAGCAGCCCCCCCGGGACAGATGCGGCTTATGGCTACACCTTC. The chain is encoded by TRBV28 joined to TRBJ1-2; the junction holds 7 bases that match TRBD1. Germline trimming amounts to 6 bases on V and 5 bases on J, with 15 as the count of junction bases outside the gene matches. Per the germline V gene, MDHEN is the CDR1 and SYDVKM is the CDR2. Including cysteine and phenylalanine, the CDR3 has 16 amino acids. Only CDR3 DNA remains: 48 bases, in frame from the first base.